This T cell receptor beta chain is from a study of beta chain features in type 1 diabetes. Study-wide results and caveats: TCRB CDR3 length was moderately but significantly reduced in all four CD4+ subsets of Type 1 diabetes patients. PCR might favor shorter templates, equally in patients and controls.

The V gene end was trimmed by 5 bases and the J gene end by 4 bases; junction bases not matched to a gene: 8. Germline V gene lookup returns CDR1 LGHNA and CDR2 YNFKEQ. The CDR3 runs to 16 residues. The sequenced template was cDNA made from the entire isolated RNA. Repertoires were generated with immunoSEQ multiplex PCR, while TCRdb's copy carries only in-frame clones and drops some. The profile shows 20,000 to 25,000 clones, about 63% of them singletons. A remark on this clone: Its antigen is still unknown.

This TCR derives from a woman aged 40 to 55 with type 1 diabetes. The sequenced sample was stem cell memory CD4+ T cells from blood. The rearrangement joins TRBV4-2 to TRBJ2-1; 10 bases are a match to TRBD2. The CDR3 DNA reads as TGTGCCAGCAGCTGGGGCGGTAGCGGGGGGTACAATGAGCAGTTCTTC. It specifies CASSWGGSGGYNEQFF.